This T cell receptor (beta chain) was captured in a study of prognosis after radiotherapy for stage I lung cancer. Genomic DNA yielded TCR beta CDR3, amplified by two-round multiplex PCR. Primers targeting each individual TRBV and TRBJ gene were applied in first-round PCR. TCRdb independently ran MiXCR on the multiplex PCR reads; one entry per CDR3 protein. The table includes 15,000 to 25,000 distinct CDR3 sequences, roughly 26% detected once. Losses at the gene ends were 5 bases for V and 9 bases for J; bases not matched to a gene: 8. The CDR3 runs to 15 residues. Germline CDR1 reads SEHNR; CDR2 reads FQNEAQ (reference sequence). This clonotype was seen many times.

The receptor was derived from a donor over 45 with non-small cell lung cancer. The chain carries TRBV7-9 and TRBJ2-1, with TRBD2 matching 12 bases. The sample here was PBMCs, taken before or after stereotactic body radiation therapy (not recorded which). CDR3 DNA: TGTGCCAGCAGCACACTGACTAGCGGGAGCCGTGAGCAGTTCTTC. This translates into CASSTLTSGSREQFF.